The clone carrying this T cell receptor beta chain was detected once. These data come from a study of blood T cell repertoires in COVID-19. Study overall: COVID-19 samples collected from the United States, Italy and Spain covered acute and convalescent phases. PBMCs, B-cell-depleted T cells, or T cells provided the cDNA or gDNA that made up the material.

Under the authors' procedure: Counts of nucleated cells, estimated from reference gene primer amplification, were obtained. TCRdb's table, derived via immunoSEQ multiplex PCR, lists solely in-frame clones and lacks some. That table gives V, J and clone size, and the DNA gave D and trimming. The sample carries about 78,000 clones, 86% recorded once. In germline, CDR1 is LGHDT, CDR2 YNNKEL (reference sequence). The CDR3 is 14 residues long. V was trimmed by 2 bases and J by 9 bases, leaving 11 bases between them. The chain carries TRBV3-1 (or the pseudogene TRBV3-2) and TRBJ1-6; maybe TRBD1 (5 bases). The receptor's source is a man aged 45 to 65 with active or convalescent COVID-19. Specimen: peripheral blood. This chain's CDR3 is CASSQSRVGSPLHF. For the CDR3, the DNA is TGTGCCAGCAGCCAATCCAGGGTGGGTTCACCCCTCCACTTT.